A selection of T cell receptor beta chains follows, all from one sample in a study of shared clonotypes between healthy human individuals. The method was immunoSEQ multiplex PCR; TCRdb's version includes in-frame clones alone and lacks a portion of them. Of approximately 2,000,000 clones in the sample, roughly 93% were seen once. The sample taken for sequencing was naive CD8+ T cells from PBMCs. Source of these receptors: a man aged 18 to 30 in good health. Some clones in this sample may be carry-over from other donors' samples. Each CDR3 is given with its conserved first and last residue. The order of the fields is clone size, J gene, V gene, D gene, CDR3 protein, CDR3 DNA. D genes are given only for firm matches. Some rows have no size entry. The others give once, few or many, or a class for an expanded clone.

>.|TRBJ1-6|TRBV7-9|.
CASSPSTYSPLHF
TGTGCCAGCAGCCCGTCAACCTATTCACCCCTCCACTTT
>.|TRBJ1-1|TRBV13|.
CASSHNTRTARFTEAFF
TGTGCCAGCAGCCATAATACCCGGACAGCCCGATTCACTGAAGCTTTCTTT
>.|TRBJ1-1|TRBV4-1|.
CASSQEFGVNTEAFF
TGCGCCAGCAGCCAAGAGTTCGGGGTGAACACTGAAGCTTTCTTT
>.|TRBJ1-2|TRBV7-9|.
CASSSSFGHPYGYTF
TGTGCCAGCAGCTCATCTTTTGGACATCCCTATGGCTACACCTTC
>.|TRBJ1-1|TRBV5-1|.
CASSPYTGSTEAFF
TGCGCCAGCAGCCCGTATACAGGGTCCACTGAAGCTTTCTTT
>.|TRBJ1-2|TRBV5-4|.
CASSLRRRRDGYTF
TGTGCCAGCAGCTTGCGGAGGAGGAGGGACGGCTACACCTTC
>.|TRBJ2-1|TRBV19|.
CASTIGYNEQFF
TGTGCCAGTACCATAGGCTACAATGAGCAGTTCTTC
>.|TRBJ2-1|TRBV4-1|TRBD2
CASSQVPSGFYNEQFF
TGCGCCAGCAGCCAGGTACCTAGCGGTTTCTACAATGAGCAGTTCTTC
>.|TRBJ1-5|TRBV27|.
CASSDLTVSNQPQHF
TGTGCCAGCAGTGACTTGACAGTCAGCAATCAGCCCCAGCATTTT
>once|TRBJ1-3|TRBV29-1|.
CSVEVAGNTIYF
TGCAGCGTTGAAGTTGCTGGAAACACCATATATTTT
>.|TRBJ2-3|TRBV9|TRBD2
CASSVGGGSGTDTQYF
TGTGCCAGCAGCGTAGGAGGCGGGAGCGGAACAGATACGCAGTATTTT
>.|TRBJ2-5|TRBV5-6|.
CASSLVRGDQYF
TGTGCCAGCAGCTTGGTTAGAGGGGACCAGTACTTC
>.|TRBJ2-7|TRBV29-1|TRBD2
CSVEAPGTSVTYEQYF
TGCAGCGTTGAAGCACCCGGGACTAGCGTAACCTACGAGCAGTACTTC
>.|TRBJ2-1|TRBV4-1|TRBD2
CASSQEVRTSAYNEQFF
TGCGCCAGCAGCCAAGAAGTACGGACTAGCGCCTACAATGAGCAGTTCTTC
>.|TRBJ1-2|TRBV28|.
CASSLGHSFNYGYTF
TGTGCCAGCAGTTTAGGTCATTCTTTCAACTATGGCTACACCTTC
>.|TRBJ1-5|TRBV28|.
CASSLLAQLQHF
TGTGCCAGCAGTTTATTAGCGCAGCTCCAGCATTTT
>.|TRBJ1-5|TRBV27|.
CASRTSGTLNQPQHF
TGTGCCAGCAGGACCTCCGGGACCCTAAATCAGCCCCAGCATTTT
>.|TRBJ2-7|TRBV30|.
CAWSVDGEQYF
TGTGCCTGGAGCGTAGACGGGGAGCAGTACTTC
>.|TRBJ2-2|TRBV5-8|TRBD2
CATRTGTSGTGELFF
TGTGCCACCCGTACAGGGACTAGCGGCACCGGGGAGCTGTTTTTT
>.|TRBJ2-7|TRBV4-1|.
CASSFLDGTPSYEQYF
TGCGCCAGCAGCTTTTTGGACGGGACTCCCTCCTACGAGCAGTACTTC
>.|TRBJ1-1|TRBV19|.
CASSQRGPPVNTEAFF
TGTGCCAGTAGCCAACGGGGTCCTCCCGTGAACACTGAAGCTTTCTTT
>once|TRBJ2-4|TRBV6-5|.
CASSSEKNIQYF
TGTGCCAGCAGTTCCGAGAAAAACATTCAGTACTTC
>.|TRBJ2-7|TRBV5-1|.
CASSLVGEFAHEQYF
TGCGCCAGCAGCTTGGTGGGGGAGTTTGCCCACGAGCAGTACTTC
>.|TRBJ2-1|TRBV6-5|.
CASSYSLNNEQFF
TGTGCCAGCAGTTACTCGTTAAACAATGAGCAGTTCTTC
>.|TRBJ2-3|TRBV27|.
CASSPTPWGHNTDTQYF
TGTGCCAGCAGTCCTACTCCGTGGGGACACAACACAGATACGCAGTATTTT
>.|TRBJ2-7|TRBV2|.
CASSEHSSYEQYF
TGTGCCAGCAGTGAACACTCTTCCTACGAGCAGTACTTC
>once|TRBJ1-1|TRBV27|.
CASTTQWGEAFF
TGTGCCAGCACCACTCAGTGGGGGGAAGCTTTCTTT
>.|TRBJ2-1|TRBV5-1|TRBD2
CASSLLAGGGLNEQFF
TGCGCCAGCAGCCTCTTAGCGGGAGGGGGTCTGAATGAGCAGTTCTTC
>once|TRBJ2-7|TRBV27|.
CASSFGPGEYEQYF
.
>.|TRBJ2-1|TRBV11-2|.
CASSLGRAAYNEQFF
TGTGCCAGCAGCTTGGGGCGGGCGGCCTACAATGAGCAGTTCTTC
>once|TRBJ2-7|TRBV29-1|.
CSVVWADSYEQYF
TGCAGCGTTGTCTGGGCGGATTCCTACGAGCAGTACTTC
>.|TRBJ2-7|TRBV7-9|TRBD1
CASSSKIGQARYF
TGTGCCAGCAGCTCCAAAATCGGACAGGCACGGTACTTC
>once|TRBJ1-2|TRBV7-9|.
CASSRDRIYGYTF
TGTGCCAGCAGCCGGGACCGAATATATGGCTACACCTTC
>.|TRBJ2-1|TRBV4-2|TRBD1
CASGDRVSNEQFF
TGTGCCAGCGGAGACAGGGTTTCTAATGAGCAGTTCTTC
>.|TRBJ2-7|TRBV5-1|.
CASSLEAEQYF
TGCGCCAGCAGCTTAGAGGCCGAGCAGTACTTC
>.|TRBJ2-7|TRBV6-1|TRBD2
CASSAGLAVYEQYF
TGTGCCAGCAGCGCGGGACTAGCTGTCTACGAGCAGTACTTC
>.|TRBJ2-1|TRBV18|.
CASSTHRVHEQFF
TGTGCCAGCTCAACGCACAGGGTACATGAGCAGTTCTTC
>.|TRBJ1-3|TRBV7-2|TRBD1
CASSSQGTGNTIYF
TGTGCCAGCAGCTCACAGGGGACTGGAAACACCATATATTTT
>.|TRBJ2-5|TRBV5-4|TRBD1
CATSGTAQETQYF
TGTGCTACCTCCGGGACAGCGCAAGAGACCCAGTACTTC
>.|TRBJ2-1|TRBV7-8|.
CASSLMSRNNEQFF
TGTGCCAGCAGCTTAATGTCACGGAACAATGAGCAGTTCTTC
>.|TRBJ2-5|TRBV11-2|.
CASSLLRATQETQYF
TGTGCCAGCAGCTTATTAAGGGCGACCCAAGAGACCCAGTACTTC
>once|TRBJ1-1|TRBV5-8|TRBD1
CAYTPPPGQGGPEAFF
TGTGCCTACACGCCGCCCCCGGGACAGGGGGGTCCTGAAGCTTTCTTT
>.|TRBJ2-1|TRBV4-1|TRBD2
CASSQDGGSSYNEQFF
TGCGCCAGCAGCCAAGATGGCGGGAGCTCCTACAATGAGCAGTTCTTC
>.|TRBJ1-1|TRBV27|.
CASSPLLGAGDTEAFF
TGTGCCAGCAGTCCCCTCTTGGGGGCCGGGGACACTGAAGCTTTCTTT
>.|TRBJ2-7|TRBV5-4|.
CASSGGLIYEQYF
TGTGCCAGCAGCGGCGGACTGATCTACGAGCAGTACTTC
>.|TRBJ2-7|TRBV15|.
CATSRARALWGEQYF
TGTGCCACCAGCAGAGCCCGGGCTCTATGGGGCGAGCAGTACTTC
>.|TRBJ1-1|TRBV27|.
CASSLGRFLNTEAFF
TGTGCCAGCAGTTTAGGCAGGTTTTTGAACACTGAAGCTTTCTTT
>.|TRBJ2-7|TRBV9|TRBD2
CASSVGLADSYEQYF
TGTGCCAGCAGCGTGGGACTAGCGGACTCCTACGAGCAGTACTTC
>.|TRBJ2-7|TRBV4-1|.
CASSHRADSSYEQYF
TGCGCCAGCAGCCACAGGGCCGATTCCTCCTACGAGCAGTACTTC
>.|TRBJ1-5|TRBV5-4|TRBD1
CASSQDRGQPQHF
TGTGCCAGCAGCCAGGACAGGGGCCAGCCCCAGCATTTT
>.|TRBJ2-7|TRBV27|TRBD2
CATMTSGDEQYF
TGTGCCACCATGACTAGCGGGGACGAGCAGTACTTC
>.|TRBJ2-3|TRBV10-3|.
CAISEAARDTQYF
TGTGCCATCAGTGAGGCGGCGAGGGATACGCAGTATTTT
>once|TRBJ2-3|TRBV5-1|TRBD2
CASSSPSGGVFADTQYF
TGCGCCAGCAGCTCCCCTAGCGGCGGGGTATTTGCAGATACGCAGTATTTT
>once|TRBJ2-7|TRBV9|.
CASIRNQQGYEQYF
TGTGCCAGTATCCGAAACCAACAGGGCTACGAGCAGTACTTC
>.|TRBJ1-1|TRBV2|.
CASDRIGVVEAFF
TGTGCCAGCGACCGAATCGGAGTGGTTGAAGCTTTCTTT
>.|TRBJ2-7|TRBV4-2|.
CASSQRGVEEQYF
TGTGCCAGCAGCCAAAGAGGGGTAGAGGAGCAGTACTTC
>.|TRBJ2-2|TRBV2|.
CASSPRDRKIRVNTGELFF
TGTGCCAGCAGTCCCAGGGACCGGAAGATCCGCGTGAACACCGGGGAGCTGTTTTTT
>.|TRBJ2-1|TRBV27|TRBD1
CASSLGTGGHEQFF
TGTGCCAGCAGTTTAGGGACAGGGGGACATGAGCAGTTCTTC
>.|TRBJ2-1|TRBV30|TRBD2
CAWEGSGWTEQFF
TGTGCCTGGGAGGGTAGCGGGTGGACTGAGCAGTTCTTC